This TCR beta chain is from a study of CD8 T cells in Susac syndrome. Study outcomes and limitations: The CD4+ T cell repertoires, which came from Susac syndrome patients, showed no sign of clonal expansion.

Random hexamers were used to reverse transcribe an amount of roughly 0.45 to 1 ug RNA. TCRdb recomputed calls from the immunoSEQ multiplex PCR reads with MiXCR, one row per CDR3 protein. The sample carries about 180,000 distinct CDR3 sequences, roughly 94% recorded once. This CDR3 has 13 amino acids. Trimming removed 0 bases at V and 0 bases at J, with 5 bases between. From germline, CDR1 is DFQATT and CDR2 SNEGSKA (reference sequence). TEMRA cells were FACS-enriched, and CD8+ and CD4+ T cells were isolated negatively. Worth noting for this clonotype: Its antigen is undetermined.

The specimen was CD4+ T cells from PBMCs. This clonotype originated in a human donor with Susac syndrome. The chain recombines TRBV20-1 with TRBJ1-1; D unresolved. CDR3 DNA: TGCAGTGCTAGAGATCCCATGAACACTGAAGCTTTCTTT. As protein: CSARDPMNTEAFF.